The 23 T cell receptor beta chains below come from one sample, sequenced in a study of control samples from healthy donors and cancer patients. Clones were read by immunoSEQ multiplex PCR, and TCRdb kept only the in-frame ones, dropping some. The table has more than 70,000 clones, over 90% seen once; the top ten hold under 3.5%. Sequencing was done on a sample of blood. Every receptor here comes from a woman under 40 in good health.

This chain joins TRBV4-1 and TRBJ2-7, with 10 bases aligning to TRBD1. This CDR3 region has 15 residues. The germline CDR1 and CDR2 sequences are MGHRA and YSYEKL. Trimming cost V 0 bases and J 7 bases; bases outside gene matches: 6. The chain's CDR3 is CASSQEDRGSGEQYF. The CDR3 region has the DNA TGCGCCAGCAGCCAAGAGGACAGGGGGTCAGGTGAGCAGTACTTC.

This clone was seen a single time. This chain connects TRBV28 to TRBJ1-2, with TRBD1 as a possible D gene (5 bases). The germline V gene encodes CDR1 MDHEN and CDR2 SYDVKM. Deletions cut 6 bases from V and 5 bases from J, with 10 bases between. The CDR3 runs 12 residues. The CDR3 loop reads CASRQTGYGYTF. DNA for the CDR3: TGTGCCAGCAGACAAACAGGATATGGCTACACCTTC.

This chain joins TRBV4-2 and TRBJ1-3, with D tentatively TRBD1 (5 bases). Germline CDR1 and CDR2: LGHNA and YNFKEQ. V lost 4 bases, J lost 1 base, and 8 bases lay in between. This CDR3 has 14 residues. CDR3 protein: CASSPGGSGNTIYF. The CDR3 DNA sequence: TGTGCCAGCAGCCCCGGGGGGTCTGGAAACACCATATATTTT.

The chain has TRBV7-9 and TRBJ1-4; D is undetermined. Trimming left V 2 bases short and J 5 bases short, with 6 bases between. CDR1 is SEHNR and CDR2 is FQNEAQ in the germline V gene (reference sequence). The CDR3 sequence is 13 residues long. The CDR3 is CASSLLGNEKLFF. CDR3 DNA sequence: TGTGCCAGCAGCTTATTGGGGAATGAAAAACTGTTTTTT.

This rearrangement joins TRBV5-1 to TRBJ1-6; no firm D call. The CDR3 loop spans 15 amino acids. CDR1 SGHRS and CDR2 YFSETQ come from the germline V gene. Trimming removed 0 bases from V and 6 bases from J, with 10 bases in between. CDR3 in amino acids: CASSLVALSNSPLHF. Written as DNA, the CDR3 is TGCGCCAGCAGCTTGGTGGCACTCTCTAATTCACCCCTCCACTTT.

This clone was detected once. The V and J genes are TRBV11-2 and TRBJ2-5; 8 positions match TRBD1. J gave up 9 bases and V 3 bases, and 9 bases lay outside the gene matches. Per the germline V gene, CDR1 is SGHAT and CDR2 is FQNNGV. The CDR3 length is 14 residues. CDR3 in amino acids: CASSFYRGEEAQYF. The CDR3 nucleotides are TGTGCCAGCAGCTTTTACAGGGGGGAGGAGGCCCAGTACTTC. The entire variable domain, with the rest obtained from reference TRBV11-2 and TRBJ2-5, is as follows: EAGVAQSPRYKIIEKRQSVAFWCNPISGHATLYWYQQILGQGPKLLIQFQNNGVVDDSQLPKDRFSAERLKGVDSTLKIQPAKLEDSAVYLCASSFYRGEEAQYFGPGTRLLVL.

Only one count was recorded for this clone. The CDR3 nucleotides read TGTGCCAGCTTCGAAGGAGGGGCGGCTATTAGCGATGAGCAGTTCTTC. It yields the protein CASFEGGAAISDEQFF. The chain has TRBV11-3 and TRBJ2-1; maybe TRBD2 (6 bases). The CDR3 consists of 16 residues. Germline V gene lookup returns CDR1 SGHNT and CDR2 YENEEA. The V end was cut by 8 bases, the J end by 8 bases, with 25 bases between.

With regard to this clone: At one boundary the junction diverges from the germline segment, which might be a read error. The CDR3 DNA sequence: TGTGCCACCAGTGATTTAGGGGTCAGGGGCCTCTACTTT. Its translation: CATSDLGVRGLYF. The chain has TRBV24-1 and TRBJ1-3; D possibly corresponds to TRBD1 (6 bases). Germline assignment: CDR1 KGHDR and CDR2 SFDVKD. This CDR3 comprises 13 residues.

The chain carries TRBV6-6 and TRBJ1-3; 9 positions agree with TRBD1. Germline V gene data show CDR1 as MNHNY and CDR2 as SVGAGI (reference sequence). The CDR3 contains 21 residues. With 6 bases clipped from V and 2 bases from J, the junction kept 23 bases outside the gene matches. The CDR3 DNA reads TGTGCCAGCAGCCCCGGTCCGGGACAGGGATACGGTGGGTCCCCTGGAAACACCATATATTTT. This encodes CASSPGPGQGYGGSPGNTIYF.

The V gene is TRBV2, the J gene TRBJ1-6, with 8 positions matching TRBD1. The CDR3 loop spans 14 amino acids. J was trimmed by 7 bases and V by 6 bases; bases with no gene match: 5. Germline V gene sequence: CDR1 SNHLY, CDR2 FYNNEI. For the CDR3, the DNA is TGTGCCAGCAGGGATCGGACAGGGAATTCACCCCTCCACTTT. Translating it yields CASRDRTGNSPLHF.

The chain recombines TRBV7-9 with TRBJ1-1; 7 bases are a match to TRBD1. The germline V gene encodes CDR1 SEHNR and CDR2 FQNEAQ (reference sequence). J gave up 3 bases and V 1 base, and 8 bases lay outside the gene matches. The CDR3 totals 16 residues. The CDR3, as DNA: TGTGCCAGCAGCTTAGGACAGGGCGGAGGGCACACTGAAGCTTTCTTT. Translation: CASSLGQGGGHTEAFF.

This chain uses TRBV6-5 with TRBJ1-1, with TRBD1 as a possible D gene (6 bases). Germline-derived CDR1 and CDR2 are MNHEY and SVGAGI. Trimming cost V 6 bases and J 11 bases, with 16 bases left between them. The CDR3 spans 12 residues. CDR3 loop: CASSPPQGRAFF. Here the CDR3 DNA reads TGTGCCAGCAGCCCCCCACAGGGTCGGGCTTTCTTT.

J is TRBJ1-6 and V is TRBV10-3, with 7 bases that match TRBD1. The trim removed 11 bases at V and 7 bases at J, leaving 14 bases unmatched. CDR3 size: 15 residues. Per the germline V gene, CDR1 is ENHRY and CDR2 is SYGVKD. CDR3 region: CAAWAGTELNSPLHF. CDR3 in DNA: TGTGCCGCTTGGGCAGGGACAGAGCTGAATTCACCCCTCCACTTT.

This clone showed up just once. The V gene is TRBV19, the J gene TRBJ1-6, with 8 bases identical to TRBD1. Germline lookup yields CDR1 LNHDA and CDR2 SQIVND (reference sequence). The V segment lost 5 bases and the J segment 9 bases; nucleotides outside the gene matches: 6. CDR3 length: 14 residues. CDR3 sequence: CASSATGVGSPLHF. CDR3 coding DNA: TGTGCCAGTAGTGCGACAGGGGTGGGTTCACCCCTCCACTTT.

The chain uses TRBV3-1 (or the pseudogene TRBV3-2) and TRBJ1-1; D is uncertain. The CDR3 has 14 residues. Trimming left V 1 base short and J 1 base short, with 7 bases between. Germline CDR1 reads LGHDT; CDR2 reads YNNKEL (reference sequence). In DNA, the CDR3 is TGTGCCAGCAGCCAAGGTGCGGGGAACACTGAAGCTTTCTTT. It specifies CASSQGAGNTEAFF.

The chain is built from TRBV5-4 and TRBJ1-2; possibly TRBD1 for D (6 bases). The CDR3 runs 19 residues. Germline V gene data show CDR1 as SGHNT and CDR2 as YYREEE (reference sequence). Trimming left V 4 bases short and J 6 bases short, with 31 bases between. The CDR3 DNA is TGTGCCAGCAGCGTGTTAACCCGGAGACAGGCAGGGGTTTTTGATGGCTACACCTTC. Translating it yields CASSVLTRRQAGVFDGYTF.

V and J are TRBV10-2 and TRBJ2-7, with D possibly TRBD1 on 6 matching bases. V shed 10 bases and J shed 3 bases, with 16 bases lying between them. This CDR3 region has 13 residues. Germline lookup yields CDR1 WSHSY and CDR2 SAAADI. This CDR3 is CANSIEGDYEQYF. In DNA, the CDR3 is TGCGCCAACTCTATCGAGGGGGACTACGAGCAGTACTTC.

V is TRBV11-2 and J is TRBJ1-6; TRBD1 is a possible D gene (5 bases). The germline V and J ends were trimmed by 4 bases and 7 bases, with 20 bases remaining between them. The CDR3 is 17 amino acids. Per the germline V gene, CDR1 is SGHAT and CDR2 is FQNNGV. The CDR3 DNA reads TGTGCCAGCAGCTCCAGGGATTATTTGGCGCGGAATTCACCCCTCCACTTT. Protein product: CASSSRDYLARNSPLHF.

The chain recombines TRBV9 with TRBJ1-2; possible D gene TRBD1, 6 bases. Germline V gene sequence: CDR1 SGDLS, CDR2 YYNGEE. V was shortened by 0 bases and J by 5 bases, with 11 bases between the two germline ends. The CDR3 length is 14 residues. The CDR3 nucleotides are TGTGCCAGCAGCGTAGAAGGCAGGGGATATGGCTACACCTTC. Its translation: CASSVEGRGYGYTF.

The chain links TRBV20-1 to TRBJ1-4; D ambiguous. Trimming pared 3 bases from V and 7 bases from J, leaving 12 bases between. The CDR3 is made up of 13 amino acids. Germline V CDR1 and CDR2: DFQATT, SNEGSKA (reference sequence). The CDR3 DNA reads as TGCAGTGCTAGTAAGGAGGCGGGTGAAAAACTGTTTTTT. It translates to CSASKEAGEKLFF.

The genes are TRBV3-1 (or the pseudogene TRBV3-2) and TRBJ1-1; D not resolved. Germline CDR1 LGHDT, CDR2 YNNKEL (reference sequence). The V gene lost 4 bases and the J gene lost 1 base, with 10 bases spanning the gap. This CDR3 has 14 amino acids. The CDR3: CASSPRTGNTEAFF. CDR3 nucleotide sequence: TGTGCCAGCAGCCCCCGGACGGGGAACACTGAAGCTTTCTTT.

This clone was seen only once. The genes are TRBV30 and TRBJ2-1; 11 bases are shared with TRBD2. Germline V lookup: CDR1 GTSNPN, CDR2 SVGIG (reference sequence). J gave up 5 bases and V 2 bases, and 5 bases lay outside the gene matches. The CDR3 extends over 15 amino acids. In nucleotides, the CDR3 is TGTGCCTGGAGTACCTTTAGCGGGGGGGACAATGAGCAGTTCTTC. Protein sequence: CAWSTFSGGDNEQFF.

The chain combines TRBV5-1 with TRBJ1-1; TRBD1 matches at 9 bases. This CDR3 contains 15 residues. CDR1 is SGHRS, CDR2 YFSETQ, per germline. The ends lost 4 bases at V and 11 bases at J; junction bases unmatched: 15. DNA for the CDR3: TGCGCCAGCAGCCCGGGCACCGGGACAGGGTTGGTTGCTTTCTTT. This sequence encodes CASSPGTGTGLVAFF.